Below, 30 T cell receptor beta chains from the same sample are listed, as sequenced in a study of shared clonotypes between healthy human individuals. Here immunoSEQ multiplex PCR was the method, and the copy in TCRdb shows in-frame clones only, minus some. The data hold around 2.3 million clones, with nearly 97% observed a single time. The sequencing input was naive CD4+ T cells sorted from blood. The subset here: CD45RA+ positively selected. The receptors here all came from a man younger than 35 in good health.

As DNA, the CDR3 is TGCGCCAGCAGCCAAGATACCAGGATAGGTGGTGAAAAACTGTTTTTT. Translated, it gives CASSQDTRIGGEKLFF. The chain recombines TRBV4-3 with TRBJ1-4; D is unresolved. V lost 0 bases, J lost 7 bases, and 15 bases lay in between. The germline V gene encodes CDR1 LGHNA and CDR2 YSLEER. The CDR3 is made up of 16 amino acids.

This chain links TRBV28 with TRBJ2-5; 12 nucleotides match TRBD2. Germline V gene sequence: CDR1 MDHEN, CDR2 SYDVKM. V shed 6 bases and J 5 bases; nucleotides not matched to a gene: 7. The CDR3 is made up of 15 amino acids. CDR3 in DNA: TGTGCCAGCAGCCCTCTAGCGGGGGGGCAGGAGACCCAGTACTTC. Its protein product is CASSPLAGGQETQYF.

The chain couples TRBV18 to TRBJ2-7; maybe TRBD2 (6 bases). Between the trimmed V and J ends, which lost 6 bases and 6 bases, there was a span of 18 bases. The CDR3 consists of 14 residues. CDR1 is KGHSH, CDR2 LQKENI, per germline. The CDR3 DNA follows: TGTGCCAGCTCGCCCGGGTTACAGGAGGGCGAGCAGTACTTC. Translation: CASSPGLQEGEQYF.

Details on this clone: Other DNA sequences in this specimen translate into the identical CDR3. The rearrangement links TRBV18 to TRBJ2-7; 7 nucleotides match TRBD1. The germline CDR1 and CDR2 sequences are KGHSH and LQKENI. The CDR3 consists of 13 residues. Germline trimming cut 5 bases from V and 1 base from J; bases unmatched to any gene: 2. CDR3 residues: CASSRQGSYEQYF. As DNA, the CDR3 is TGTGCCAGCTCAAGACAGGGTTCCTACGAGCAGTACTTC.

The chain is built from TRBV29-1 and TRBJ2-1, with 9 bases matching TRBD2. V was clipped by 4 bases and J by 5 bases; unmatched bases: 3. Germline V CDR1 and CDR2: SQVTM, ANQGSEA. This CDR3 region has 13 residues. As DNA, the CDR3 is TGCAGCGTTGGCCTAGCGGGAAACAATGAGCAGTTCTTC. It codes for CSVGLAGNNEQFF.

The rearrangement joins TRBV28 to TRBJ2-1; D is possibly TRBD1 (6 bases). Trimming shortened V by 1 base and J by 7 bases, and 8 bases separated the two germline ends. The CDR3 totals 13 residues. Germline values: CDR1 MDHEN, CDR2 SYDVKM. The CDR3 reads CASSLLQGNEQFF. CDR3 bases: TGTGCCAGCAGTTTATTACAGGGAAATGAGCAGTTCTTC.

J is TRBJ1-1 and V is TRBV6-6; TRBD1 agrees at 9 bases. Germline V gene sequence: CDR1 MNHNY, CDR2 SVGAGI (reference sequence). The V and J ends lost 5 bases and 4 bases, in that order; junction bases with no gene match: 5. The CDR3 runs 14 residues. CDR3 amino acids: CASSAGQGSTEAFF. CDR3 nucleotides: TGTGCCAGCAGTGCGGGACAGGGATCCACTGAAGCTTTCTTT.

This clone was detected only once. The chain links TRBV10-2 to TRBJ2-7; D possibly corresponds to TRBD1 (6 bases). Trimming shortened V by 2 bases and J by 3 bases, and 11 bases separated the two germline ends. CDR3 length: 14 amino acids. Per the germline V gene, CDR1 is WSHSY and CDR2 is SAAADI. The CDR3, as DNA: TGCGCCAGCAGTGAGGTCTGGACAGACTACGAGCAGTACTTC. Translation: CASSEVWTDYEQYF.

J is TRBJ1-6 and V is TRBV25-1; 8 nucleotides agree with TRBD1. Germline CDR1 MGHDK, CDR2 SYGVNS. The CDR3 runs to 15 residues. J gave up 5 bases and V 4 bases, and 4 bases lay outside the gene matches. This CDR3 is CASSALDRDNSPLHF. CDR3 in DNA: TGTGCCAGCAGTGCCTTGGACAGGGATAATTCACCCCTCCACTTT.

J is TRBJ2-5 and V is TRBV30; the match to TRBD2 covers 7 bases. In germline, CDR1 is GTSNPN, CDR2 SVGIG (reference sequence). The CDR3 runs 15 residues. V trimming: 3 bases; J trimming: 4 bases; junction bases outside the gene matches: 11. Here the CDR3 reads CAWRPDWGGRETQYF. The CDR3 bases are TGTGCCTGGAGGCCCGACTGGGGGGGACGAGAGACCCAGTACTTC.

The chain links TRBV28 to TRBJ2-7; TRBD1 matches 11 bases. V was pared by 4 bases and J by 6 bases, with 5 bases of the junction left unmatched. Germline assignment: CDR1 MDHEN and CDR2 SYDVKM. The CDR3 spans 14 residues. CDR3 sequence: CASSSPGQGVEQYF. CDR3 bases: TGTGCCAGCAGTTCGCCGGGACAGGGGGTCGAGCAGTACTTC.

This clone was observed once. This chain uses TRBV28 with TRBJ2-6, with unresolved D. CDR1 MDHEN and CDR2 SYDVKM come from the germline V gene. The germline V and J ends were trimmed by 6 bases and 0 bases, with 9 bases remaining between them. The CDR3 contains 15 residues. CDR3 in amino acids: CASSSTSSGANVLTF. The CDR3 DNA is TGTGCCAGCAGCTCTACCTCCTCTGGGGCCAACGTCCTGACTTTC.

The chain is built from TRBV2 and TRBJ2-2; TRBD2 agrees at 11 bases. The germline gives CDR1 SNHLY, CDR2 FYNNEI. J gave up 8 bases and V 7 bases, and 9 bases lay outside the gene matches. The CDR3 has 15 amino acids. The CDR3 DNA reads as TGTGCCAGCACAATGGTAGCGGGAGGGGCGGGGGAGCTGTTTTTT. This translates into CASTMVAGGAGELFF.

V is TRBV29-1 and J is TRBJ2-1, with TRBD2 identical over 8 bases. There are 14 residues in the CDR3. Trimming took 6 bases from V and 10 from J; bases not matched to a gene: 14. Per the germline V gene, CDR1 is SQVTM and CDR2 is ANQGSEA. The CDR3 region is CSVNSGSVTREQFF. CDR3 bases: TGCAGCGTAAACAGCGGGAGCGTGACCAGAGAGCAGTTCTTC.

V usage is TRBV28 and J usage is TRBJ1-2, with 10 bases lining up with TRBD1. The ends lost 5 bases at V and 5 bases at J; junction bases unmatched: 5. The germline V gene encodes CDR1 MDHEN and CDR2 SYDVKM. This CDR3 is 14 amino acids long. DNA of the CDR3: TGTGCCAGCAGTGTCTGGACAGGGGGTTATGGCTACACCTTC. Protein sequence: CASSVWTGGYGYTF.

This clone has a single count. J is TRBJ1-2 and V is TRBV11-2; D might be TRBD1 (6 bases). This CDR3 has 14 residues. CDR1 and CDR2 from the germline V gene are SGHAT and FQNNGV. V was cut by 2 bases and J by 5 bases, with 12 bases left in between. The CDR3 loop is CASSLPGTPYGYTF. CDR3 DNA sequence: TGTGCCAGCAGCTTACCCGGGACACCGTATGGCTACACCTTC.

The chain joins TRBV30 to TRBJ1-1; D gene unclear. Germline lookup yields CDR1 GTSNPN and CDR2 SVGIG (reference sequence). The CDR3 consists of 13 residues. Between the trimmed V and J ends, which lost 3 bases and 1 base, there was a span of 9 bases. DNA for the CDR3: TGTGCCTGGAGGGATCATACGAACACTGAAGCTTTCTTT. As protein: CAWRDHTNTEAFF.

The chain links TRBV18 to TRBJ1-2, with 10 bases aligning to TRBD1. Germline loops: CDR1 KGHSH, CDR2 LQKENI. Trimming cost V 0 bases and J 3 bases; bases outside gene matches: 1. The CDR3 is made up of 15 amino acids. CDR3 region: CASSPPGQGYYGYTF. CDR3 in DNA: TGTGCCAGCTCACCACCGGGACAGGGGTACTATGGCTACACCTTC.

A note on this clone: Distinct nucleotide sequences in the sample also encode this CDR3. The rearrangement uses TRBV28 and TRBJ2-1; possible D gene TRBD1, 5 bases. This CDR3 is 15 amino acids long. The V gene's germline CDR1 is MDHEN and CDR2 SYDVKM. Deletions cut 3 bases from V and 0 bases from J, with 9 bases between. The CDR3 protein is CASSFRRGSYNEQFF. CDR3 nucleotide sequence: TGTGCCAGCAGTTTCCGAAGGGGCTCCTACAATGAGCAGTTCTTC.

This chain connects TRBV10-3 to TRBJ1-6, with D perhaps matching TRBD1 (6 bases). The CDR3 extends over 13 amino acids. Germline V gives CDR1 ENHRY, CDR2 SYGVKD. The CDR3 DNA sequence: TGTGTTGCGGGGGGCGTCGATAATTCACCCCTCCACTTT. Translation gives CVAGGVDNSPLHF.

The chain carries TRBV2 and TRBJ2-2; D not certain. The germline V gene encodes CDR1 SNHLY and CDR2 FYNNEI. Trimming took off 6 bases at V and 1 base at J, with 15 bases between the two ends. CDR3 length: 16 amino acids. The chain's CDR3 is CASSPGTSQNTGELFF. The CDR3 DNA reads TGTGCCAGCAGCCCCGGTACGTCACAGAACACCGGGGAGCTGTTTTTT.

The J gene is TRBJ2-7, the V gene TRBV11-2; 9 nucleotides align to TRBD1. Germline V gives CDR1 SGHAT, CDR2 FQNNGV. The CDR3 contains 18 residues. V was clipped by 0 bases and J by 1 base; unmatched bases: 10. In nucleotides, the CDR3 is TGTGCCAGCAGCTTAGAGGAGGTATGGGGACAGGGTTCCTACGAGCAGTACTTC. It yields the protein CASSLEEVWGQGSYEQYF.

The gene calls are TRBV15 and TRBJ2-1; weak D call: TRBD2 (5 bases). V shed 0 bases and J shed 7 bases, with 19 bases lying between them. The CDR3 has 17 amino acids. Germline lookup yields CDR1 LNHNV and CDR2 YYDKDF (reference sequence). The CDR3 is CATSRDHPASLKNEQFF. The CDR3 region has the DNA TGTGCCACCAGCAGAGACCACCCGGCTAGCTTGAAGAATGAGCAGTTCTTC.

The V call is TRBV29-1, the J call TRBJ2-2; D gene unclear. Germline-derived CDR1 and CDR2 are SQVTM and ANQGSEA. CDR3 length equals 11 residues. V lost 4 bases, J lost 8 bases, and 8 bases lay in between. The CDR3 reads CSVGDPGELFF. In DNA form, the CDR3 reads TGCAGCGTTGGAGACCCAGGGGAGCTGTTTTTT.

This clone came up once. This chain joins TRBV10-1 and TRBJ1-2, with TRBD1 matching 7 bases. The CDR3 totals 13 residues. The V and J ends lost 0 bases and 8 bases, in that order; junction bases with no gene match: 3. Germline V gene lookup returns CDR1 WNHNN and CDR2 SYGVQD (reference sequence). CDR3: CASSESGTEGYTF. The CDR3 DNA is TGCGCCAGCAGTGAGTCAGGGACAGAAGGCTACACCTTC.

The gene calls are TRBV4-3 and TRBJ1-6; 8 bases align to TRBD1. CDR3 length equals 21 residues. The V gene end was trimmed by 0 bases and the J gene end by 0 bases; junction bases not matched to a gene: 13. Germline CDR1 reads LGHNA; CDR2 reads YSLEER. The CDR3 DNA sequence: TGCGCCAGCAGCCAAGAAGGTGGGTCCGGGACAGGCTTCTCCTATAATTCACCCCTCCACTTT. Translated, it gives CASSQEGGSGTGFSYNSPLHF.

This chain links TRBV4-3 with TRBJ2-7, with 9 positions matching TRBD2. CDR1 is LGHNA, CDR2 YSLEER, per germline. CDR3 length equals 18 residues. Trimming cost V 1 base and J 4 bases; bases outside gene matches: 14. The CDR3 region is CASSQAPPSRGRGYEQYF. In nucleotides, the CDR3 is TGCGCCAGCAGCCAAGCTCCCCCTAGCCGCGGGAGGGGGTACGAGCAGTACTTC.

This clone was found once. V usage is TRBV7-9 and J usage is TRBJ2-3; possible D gene TRBD2, 6 bases. CDR1 and CDR2 (germline): SEHNR, FQNEAQ (reference sequence). The CDR3 runs 13 residues. The V end lost 4 bases, the J end lost 2 bases, and 7 bases lay between the germline ends. In DNA form, the CDR3 reads TGTGCCAGCAGCTGGGACTTCACAGATACGCAGTATTTT. It specifies CASSWDFTDTQYF.

With respect to this clone: Other DNA sequences from this sample encode an identical CDR3 as well. V usage is TRBV6-5 and J usage is TRBJ2-5; 8 positions agree with TRBD1. The CDR3 sequence is 13 residues long. CDR1 is MNHEY, CDR2 SVGAGI, per germline. The ends lost 6 bases at V and 4 bases at J; junction bases unmatched: 4. The CDR3 DNA sequence: TGTGCCAGCAGCCGACAGGGGCGAGAGACCCAGTACTTC. Encoded protein: CASSRQGRETQYF.

As concerns this clone: Other nucleotide sequences from this sample produce the same CDR3. The gene calls are TRBV5-1 and TRBJ1-6; TRBD1 aligns across 7 bases. V was pared by 0 bases and J by 5 bases, with 2 bases of the junction left unmatched. CDR1 is SGHRS and CDR2 is YFSETQ in the germline V gene. This CDR3 contains 15 residues. CDR3 nucleotide sequence: TGCGCCAGCAGCTTGGAGGGGGCAAATAATTCACCCCTCCACTTT. Amino acids: CASSLEGANNSPLHF.